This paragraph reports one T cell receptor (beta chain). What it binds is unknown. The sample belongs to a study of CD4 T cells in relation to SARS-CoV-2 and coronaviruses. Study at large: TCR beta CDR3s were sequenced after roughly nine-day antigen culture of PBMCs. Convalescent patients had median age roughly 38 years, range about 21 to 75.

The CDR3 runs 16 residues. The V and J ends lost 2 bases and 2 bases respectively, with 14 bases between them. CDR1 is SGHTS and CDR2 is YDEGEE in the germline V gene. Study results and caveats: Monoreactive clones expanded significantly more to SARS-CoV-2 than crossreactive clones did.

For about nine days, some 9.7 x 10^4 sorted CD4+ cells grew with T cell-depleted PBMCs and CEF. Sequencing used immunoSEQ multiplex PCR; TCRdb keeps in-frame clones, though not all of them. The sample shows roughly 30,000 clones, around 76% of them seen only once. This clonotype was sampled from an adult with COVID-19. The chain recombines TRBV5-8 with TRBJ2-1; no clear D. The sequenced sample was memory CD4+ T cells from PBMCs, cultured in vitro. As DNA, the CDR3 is TGTGCCAGCAGCTTTTTGTTCTCCTCCGCCTACAATGAGCAGTTCTTC. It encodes CASSFLFSSAYNEQFF.